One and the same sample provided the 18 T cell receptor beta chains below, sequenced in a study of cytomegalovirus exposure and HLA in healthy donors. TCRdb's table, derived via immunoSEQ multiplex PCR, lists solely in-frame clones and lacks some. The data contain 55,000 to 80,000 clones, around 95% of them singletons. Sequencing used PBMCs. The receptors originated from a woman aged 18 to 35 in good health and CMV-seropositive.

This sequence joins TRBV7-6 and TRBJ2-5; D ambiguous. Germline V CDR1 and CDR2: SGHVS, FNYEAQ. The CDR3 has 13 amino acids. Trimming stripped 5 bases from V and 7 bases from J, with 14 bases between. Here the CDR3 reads CASSPTYVRTQYF. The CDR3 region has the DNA TGTGCCAGCAGCCCGACATACGTCAGGACCCAGTACTTC.

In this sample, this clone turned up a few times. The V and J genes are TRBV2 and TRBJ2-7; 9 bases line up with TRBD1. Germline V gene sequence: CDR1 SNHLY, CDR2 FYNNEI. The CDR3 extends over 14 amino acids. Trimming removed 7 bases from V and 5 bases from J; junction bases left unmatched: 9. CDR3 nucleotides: TGTGCCAGCACCAGACAGGGGGGGAGGGACGAGCAGTACTTC. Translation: CASTRQGGRDEQYF.

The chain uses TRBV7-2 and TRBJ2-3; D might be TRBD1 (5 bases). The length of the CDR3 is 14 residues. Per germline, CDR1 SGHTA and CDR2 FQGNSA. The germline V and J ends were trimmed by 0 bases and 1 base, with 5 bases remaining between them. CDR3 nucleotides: TGTGCCAGCAGCTTAGCCAGGGGCACAGATACGCAGTATTTT. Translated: CASSLARGTDTQYF.

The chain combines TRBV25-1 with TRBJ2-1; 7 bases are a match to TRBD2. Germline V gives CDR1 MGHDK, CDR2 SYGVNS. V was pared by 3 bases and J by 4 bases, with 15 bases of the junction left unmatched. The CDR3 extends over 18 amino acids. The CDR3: CASSDPLAREGPYNEQFF. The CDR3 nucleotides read TGTGCCAGCAGTGATCCCTTAGCGAGGGAGGGCCCATACAATGAGCAGTTCTTC.

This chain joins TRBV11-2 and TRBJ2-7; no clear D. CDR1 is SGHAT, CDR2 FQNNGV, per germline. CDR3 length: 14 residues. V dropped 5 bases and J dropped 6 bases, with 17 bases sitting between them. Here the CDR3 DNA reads TGTGCCAGCAGCCTGATTCGTACAGTTTTCGAGCAGTACTTC. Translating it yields CASSLIRTVFEQYF.

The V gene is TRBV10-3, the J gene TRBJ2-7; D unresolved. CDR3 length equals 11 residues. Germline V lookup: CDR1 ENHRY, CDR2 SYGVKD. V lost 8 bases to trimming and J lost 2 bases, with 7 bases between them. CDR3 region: CAIQTAYEQYF. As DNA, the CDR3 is TGTGCCATCCAAACAGCCTACGAGCAGTACTTC.

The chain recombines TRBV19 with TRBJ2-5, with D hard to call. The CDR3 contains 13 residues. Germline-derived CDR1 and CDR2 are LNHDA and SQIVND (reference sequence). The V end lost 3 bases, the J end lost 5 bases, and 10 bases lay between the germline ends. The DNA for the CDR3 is TGTGCCAGTAGTATGAGTATCTACGAGACCCAGTACTTC. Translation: CASSMSIYETQYF.

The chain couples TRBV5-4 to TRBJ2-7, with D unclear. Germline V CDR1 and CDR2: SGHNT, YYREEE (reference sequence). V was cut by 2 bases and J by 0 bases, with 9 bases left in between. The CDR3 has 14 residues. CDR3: CASSFSVNSYEQYF. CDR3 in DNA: TGTGCCAGCAGCTTTTCGGTTAACTCCTACGAGCAGTACTTC.

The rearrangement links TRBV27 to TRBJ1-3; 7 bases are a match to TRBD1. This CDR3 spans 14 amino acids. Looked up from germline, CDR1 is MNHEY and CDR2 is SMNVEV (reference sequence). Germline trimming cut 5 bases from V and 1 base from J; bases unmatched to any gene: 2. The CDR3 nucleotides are TGTGCCAGCAGTCAGACAGGGTCTGGAAACACCATATATTTT. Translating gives CASSQTGSGNTIYF.

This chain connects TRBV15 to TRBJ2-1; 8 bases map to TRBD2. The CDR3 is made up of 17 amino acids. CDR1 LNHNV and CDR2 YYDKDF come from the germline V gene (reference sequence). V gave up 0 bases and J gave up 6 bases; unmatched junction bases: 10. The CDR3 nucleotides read TGTGCCACCAGCAGAGATGGGGTAGCGGGGATACCCAATGAGCAGTTCTTC. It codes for CATSRDGVAGIPNEQFF.

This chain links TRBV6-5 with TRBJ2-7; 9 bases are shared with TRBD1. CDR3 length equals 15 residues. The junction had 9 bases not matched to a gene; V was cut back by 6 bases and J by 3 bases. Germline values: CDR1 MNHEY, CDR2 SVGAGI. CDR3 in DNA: TGTGCCAGCAGCCTAGGGGGGGACAGGGTCTACGAGCAGTACTTC. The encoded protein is CASSLGGDRVYEQYF.

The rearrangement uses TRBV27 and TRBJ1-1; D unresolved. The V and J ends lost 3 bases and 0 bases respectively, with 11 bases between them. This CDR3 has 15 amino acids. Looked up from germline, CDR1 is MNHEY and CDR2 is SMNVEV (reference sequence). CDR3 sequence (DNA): TGTGCCAGCAGTTTGAGGGTCGGCCTGAACACTGAAGCTTTCTTT. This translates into CASSLRVGLNTEAFF.

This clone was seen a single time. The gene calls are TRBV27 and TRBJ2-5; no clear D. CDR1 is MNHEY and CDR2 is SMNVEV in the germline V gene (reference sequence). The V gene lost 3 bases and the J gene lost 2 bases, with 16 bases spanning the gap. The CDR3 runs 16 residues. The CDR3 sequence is CASSFRGSGLQETQYF. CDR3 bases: TGTGCCAGCAGTTTTCGTGGGTCAGGCCTTCAAGAGACCCAGTACTTC.

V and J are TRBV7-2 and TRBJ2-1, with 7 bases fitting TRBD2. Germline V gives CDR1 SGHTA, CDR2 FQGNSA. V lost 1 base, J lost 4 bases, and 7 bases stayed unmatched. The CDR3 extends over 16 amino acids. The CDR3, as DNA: TGTGCCAGCAGCTTAGGTTCTGGCGGGGGATACAATGAGCAGTTCTTC. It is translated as CASSLGSGGGYNEQFF.

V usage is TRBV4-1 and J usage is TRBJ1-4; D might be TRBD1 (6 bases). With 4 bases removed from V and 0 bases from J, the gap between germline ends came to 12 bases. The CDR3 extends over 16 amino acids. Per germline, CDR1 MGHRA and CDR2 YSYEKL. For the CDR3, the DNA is TGCGCCAGCAGCCTGAGGGGGTCCACAACTAATGAAAAACTGTTTTTT. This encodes CASSLRGSTTNEKLFF.

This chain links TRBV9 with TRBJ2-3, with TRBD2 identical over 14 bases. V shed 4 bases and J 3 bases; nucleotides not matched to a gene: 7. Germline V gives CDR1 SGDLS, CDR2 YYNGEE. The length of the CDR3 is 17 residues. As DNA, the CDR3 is TGTGCCAGCAGCTTGAGGACTAGCGGGGGGAATACAGATACGCAGTATTTT. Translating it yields CASSLRTSGGNTDTQYF.

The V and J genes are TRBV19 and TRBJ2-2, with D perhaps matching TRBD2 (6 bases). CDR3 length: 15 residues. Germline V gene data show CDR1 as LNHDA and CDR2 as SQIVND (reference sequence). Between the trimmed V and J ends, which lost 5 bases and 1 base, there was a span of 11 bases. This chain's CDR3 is CASSWRAGNTGELFF. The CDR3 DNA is TGTGCCAGTAGTTGGAGGGCCGGGAACACCGGGGAGCTGTTTTTT.

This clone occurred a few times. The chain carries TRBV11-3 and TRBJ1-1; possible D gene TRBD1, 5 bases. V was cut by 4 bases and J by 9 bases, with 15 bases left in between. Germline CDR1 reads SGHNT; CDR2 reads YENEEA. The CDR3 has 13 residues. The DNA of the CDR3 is TGTGCCAGCAGCTCAAACCAGGGTGGACAAGCTTTCTTT. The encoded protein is CASSSNQGGQAFF. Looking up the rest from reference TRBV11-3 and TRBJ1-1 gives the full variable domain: EAGVVQSPRYKIIEKKQPVAFWCNPISGHNTLYWYLQNLGQGPELLIRYENEEAVDDSQLPKDRFSAERLKGVDSTLKIQPAELGDSAVYLCASSSNQGGQAFFGQGTRLTVV.